Detailed here is one T cell receptor (beta chain). This clonotype came up many times. Its antigen is still unknown. Base qualities are not at hand, and no much larger clone is one base apart. The sample originates from a study of neurological immune-mediated disorders (dated by TCRdb to about 2019). For context, the study as a whole: Peripheral blood TCR-beta repertoires from HTLV-I-associated myelopathy (HAM/TSP) patients, multiple sclerosis patients and healthy controls were compared by UMI-based sequencing. The approximately 110 TCR-beta libraries included longitudinal samples, technical triplicates and paired sorted CD4+ and CD8+ T-cell subsets alongside PBMC samples. The cohort included about 70 subjects: roughly 15 with HAM/TSP, about 34 with multiple sclerosis, and some 20 healthy controls.

The study at large found these results: No identical CDR3 amino acid sequences were shared among expanded clones across subjects, suggesting private TCR-beta repertoires in all groups. TCR clonal expansion was greatest in HAM/TSP patients and smallest in MS patients, who ranked below even healthy controls.

From the cysteine up to the phenylalanine, the CDR3 has a length of 14 residues. The read is trimmed to its CDR3 DNA, 42 bases read in frame from base 1. The germline ends are 9 bases apart after V is trimmed by 2 bases and J by 4 bases. For the unsorted PBMC libraries, 2 million PBMCs were stored in RNAlater at -80 degrees C until RNA extraction and were used to generate the libraries. PBMCs were separated from peripheral blood using Ficoll-Hypaque density gradient centrifugation and then cryopreserved in liquid nitrogen. cDNA was synthesized by template-switch 5'RACE using a primer with a 10-nucleotide random unique molecular identifier that tagged each TCR transcript. Each sequencing run produced over 200 million TCR-beta sequences covering 15-18 subjects. The RNeasy kit was used to extract total RNA. The KAPA Real-time Library Amplification kit was used to amplify TCR-beta VDJ regions with primers targeting the TCR constant region and the 5'RACE anchor. Sample indexes and Illumina adaptors were added in a first PCR, after which library yield was increased in a second PCR. After purification with Ampure beads, the TCR product of roughly 650 bp was size-selected on a 2% E-gel SizeSelection system. Before pooling, library quality was assessed on a Bioanalyzer, concentration was determined with Qubit, and library quantification was performed with the Kapa Library Quantification kit. An Illumina HiSeq 2500 sequenced the libraries paired-end 2 x 150 bp. To increase sequence diversity, about 25-31% phiX was spiked into each library pool. Under the source paper's analysis protocol: The quality-filtered reads were processed with the UMI-based MiGEC pipeline, whose error correction step removed more than 80% of the raw TCR sequences. VDJ genes were aligned to IMGT germline references, and clonotypes were defined by unique CDR3 amino acid sequence plus V-J genes. Clonal expansion, Shannon diversity and CDR3 relatedness were evaluated with VDJtools (CalcPairwiseDistances, ClusterSamples), while phylogenetic trees were built in CLCbio workbench. Clones with at least 8 unique UMIs were defined as expanded, with this threshold being based on coefficient-of-variation modelling across technical triplicates. TCRdb trimmed the raw reads at Q25, called clones with MiXCR and kept productive beta chains. When rows share a CDR3 protein, they turn into one entry using the most common DNA and genes. The V and J calls and clone size are TCRdb's, not the authors'. Recorded for this sample are 50,000 to 55,000 distinct CDR3 sequences; about 9.3% of them occurred a single time. Of the sample, about 5.7% is held by the ten largest clones.

The rearranged segments are TRBV12-3 or TRBV12-4 and TRBJ2-1; a confident D gene designation cannot be given. Material: PBMCs. This receptor was identified in a man aged 65 to 85 with HTLV-1-associated myelopathy (HAM/TSP). The DNA reads TGTGCCAGCAGTTTAATAAGAGTGTACAATGAGCAGTTCTTC. This encodes CASSLIRVYNEQFF.